Listed here are 9 T cell receptor beta chains from one sample, sequenced in a study of CD8+ T cells in alopecia areata. The treatment is: oral pan-JAK inhibitor, 5-10 mg twice daily. Once RNA had been extracted, it was reverse transcribed into cDNA to act as the sequencing template. Sequencing used immunoSEQ multiplex PCR; TCRdb keeps in-frame clones, though not all of them. The sample holds 130,000 or so clones, about 88% seen once. The sample here was CD8+ T cells sorted from blood, taken at week 4, from a patient treated with tofacitinib. These receptors originate from a human donor with alopecia areata.

V usage is TRBV7-9 and J usage is TRBJ1-5, with D unresolved. Germline CDR1 and CDR2: SEHNR and FQNEAQ (reference sequence). CDR3 length: 12 amino acids. V lost 3 bases and J 4 bases, leaving 4 bases between the germline ends. The CDR3 region has the DNA TGTGCCAGCAGCTTTGTTAATCAGCCCCAGCATTTT. This encodes CASSFVNQPQHF.

In its sample, this clone was seen once. This chain links TRBV29-1 with TRBJ2-6; the D gene is possibly TRBD2 (5 bases). This CDR3 is 15 amino acids long. Germline V gives CDR1 SQVTM, CDR2 ANQGSEA. Trimming left V 4 bases short and J 1 base short, with 11 bases between. The CDR3 region has the DNA TGCAGCGTTGGGGAGTGGTCGTCTGGGGCCAACGTCCTGACTTTC. Protein product: CSVGEWSSGANVLTF.

This clone was observed a few times. The J gene is TRBJ2-7, the V gene TRBV29-1; 7 bases line up with TRBD1. Germline V gene lookup returns CDR1 SQVTM and CDR2 ANQGSEA. This CDR3 is built from 13 residues. The V gene end was trimmed by 3 bases and the J gene end by 0 bases; junction bases not matched to a gene: 2. DNA of the CDR3: TGCAGCGTTGACAGGACAGGCTCCTACGAGCAGTACTTC. This encodes CSVDRTGSYEQYF.

This clone was counted between two and nine times. This chain joins TRBV5-4 and TRBJ1-1; no definite D call. Trimming left V 1 base short and J 0 bases short, with 7 bases between. The CDR3 consists of 14 residues. Looked up from germline, CDR1 is SGHNT and CDR2 is YYREEE (reference sequence). CDR3 amino acids: CASSLTDMNTEAFF. CDR3 nucleotide sequence: TGTGCCAGCAGCTTGACAGATATGAACACTGAAGCTTTCTTT.

This clone was seen more than once but under ten times. The chain employs TRBV6-1 and TRBJ2-3; 9 positions agree with TRBD2. This CDR3 is 15 amino acids long. Germline V lookup: CDR1 MNHNS, CDR2 SASEGT. V shed 6 bases, J shed 1 base, and the junction held 5 bases outside the gene matches. CDR3 DNA sequence: TGTGCCAGCAGGGCGGGACTAGCAGGCACAGATACGCAGTATTTT. It is translated as CASRAGLAGTDTQYF.

The chain recombines TRBV7-9 with TRBJ2-3; the match to TRBD2 covers 13 bases. Unmatched junction bases numbered 10, after V lost 8 bases and J lost 2 bases. There are 17 residues in the CDR3. The germline gives CDR1 SEHNR, CDR2 FQNEAQ (reference sequence). The CDR3 here is CASAQTSGGKNTDTQYF. In DNA, the CDR3 is TGTGCCAGCGCCCAGACTAGCGGGGGGAAAAACACAGATACGCAGTATTTT.

The chain employs TRBV4-1 and TRBJ2-1, with TRBD2 matching 9 bases. The CDR3 is 15 amino acids. Germline assignment: CDR1 MGHRA and CDR2 YSYEKL. V dropped 1 base and J dropped 8; count of bases not matched to a gene: 6. The CDR3 DNA sequence: TGCGCCAGCAGCCAAGTTATAGCGGGAGTTGATGAGCAGTTCTTC. The encoded protein is CASSQVIAGVDEQFF.

The table lists this clone with a few counts. The gene calls are TRBV7-9 and TRBJ1-1; 9 bases are shared with TRBD1. Germline V gene sequence: CDR1 SEHNR, CDR2 FQNEAQ (reference sequence). Unmatched junction bases numbered 12, after V lost 3 bases and J lost 4 bases. CDR3 length equals 17 residues. CDR3 nucleotides: TGTGCCAGCAGCTTGCAAACTTCCGGGACAGGGATCACTGAAGCTTTCTTT. It codes for CASSLQTSGTGITEAFF.

The chain couples TRBV25-1 to TRBJ2-1, with 7 bases identical to TRBD1. The CDR3 totals 17 residues. Looked up from germline, CDR1 is MGHDK and CDR2 is SYGVNS. Trimming cost V 3 bases and J 8 bases; bases outside gene matches: 16. CDR3 residues: CASSEPWVGGEEDEQFF. The CDR3 bases are TGTGCCAGCAGTGAGCCCTGGGTAGGGGGCGAGGAGGATGAGCAGTTCTTC.